The clone carrying this T cell receptor (beta chain) was seen once. The sample comes from a study of blood T cell repertoires in COVID-19. Study at large: COVID-19 samples, acute and convalescent, were from the United States, Italy and Spain.

Libraries were prepared by immunoSEQ multiplex PCR; TCRdb keeps only in-frame clonotypes and omits some of them. Found here are approximately 35,000 clones, about 79% of them singletons; the top ten hold roughly 15%. The CDR3 sequence is 15 residues long. Trimming stripped 3 bases from V and 5 bases from J, with 14 bases between. CDR1 KGHSH and CDR2 LQKENI come from the germline V gene. The sample taken for sequencing was peripheral blood. This chain uses TRBV18 with TRBJ2-1; D not resolved. The receptor was isolated from a human donor in a cohort sampled during active COVID-19. The CDR3 nucleotides are TGTGCCAGCTCACCGTATACCATGGGCCACAATGAGCAGTTCTTC. It codes for CASSPYTMGHNEQFF. Complete variable domain (other parts from reference TRBV18 and TRBJ2-1): NAGVMQNPRHLVRRRGQEARLRCSPMKGHSHVYWYRQLPEEGLKFMVYLQKENIIDESGMPKERFSAEFPKEGPSILRIQQVVRGDSAAYFCASSPYTMGHNEQFFGPGTRLTVL.